This T cell receptor beta chain stems from a study of blood T cell repertoires in COVID-19. Overall study: Italy, Spain and the United States were the sources of the convalescent and acute COVID-19 samples. T cells, B-cell-depleted T cells, or PBMCs provided the cDNA or gDNA that served as material.

This CDR3 has 17 residues. V was pared by 1 base and J by 0 bases, with 3 bases of the junction left unmatched. CDR1 is SGHVS and CDR2 is FNYEAQ in the germline V gene. Original analysis: Quantification of nucleated cells was approximated via reference gene primer amplification. The repertoire was sequenced with immunoSEQ multiplex PCR; TCRdb's copy has only in-frame clones and lacks some. The DNA gave D and trimming, while V, J and clone size come from that table. Altogether approximately 73,000 clones are present, roughly 86% being singletons, with the ten largest covering 1.5% to 2.5%. The V gene is TRBV7-6, the J gene TRBJ1-5; the match to TRBD1 covers 10 bases. What was sequenced was peripheral blood. The clonotype originates from an older woman with acute or convalescent COVID-19. This CDR3 reads CASSLETGGISNQPQHF. The CDR3 DNA reads as TGTGCCAGCAGCTTAGAGACAGGGGGCATTAGCAATCAGCCCCAGCATTTT.